This paragraph reports one TCR beta chain. Measured with immunoSEQ multiplex PCR; TCRdb has only the in-frame clones, and not every one. Of about 990,000 clones in the sample, about 84% were seen once. This entry belongs to a study of shared clonotypes between healthy human individuals. Across the study: Two women and a few men aged 18 to 49 made up the donors.

V dropped 4 bases and J dropped 0 bases, with 13 bases sitting between them. The CDR3 extends over 16 amino acids. Germline V CDR1 and CDR2: MDHEN, SYDVKM. The chain uses TRBV28 and TRBJ1-3; D is undetermined. This receptor was identified in a man aged 18 to 35 in good health. Some clones in this sample may be carry-over from other donors' samples. Sample: memory CD4+ T cells from PBMCs. Described subset: CD45RA-negative fraction. The CDR3 here is CASSSWAGSSGNTIYF. In DNA, the CDR3 is TGTGCCAGCAGTTCCTGGGCCGGGAGCTCTGGAAACACCATATATTTT.